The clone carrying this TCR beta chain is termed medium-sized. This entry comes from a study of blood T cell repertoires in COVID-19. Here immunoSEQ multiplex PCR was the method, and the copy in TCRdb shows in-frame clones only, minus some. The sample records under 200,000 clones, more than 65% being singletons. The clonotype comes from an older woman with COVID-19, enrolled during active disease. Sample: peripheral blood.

This CDR3 is CASSLRGPIHTDTQYF. For the CDR3, the DNA is TGCGCCAGCAGCCTCAGGGGCCCCATCCACACAGATACGCAGTATTTT. This chain links TRBV5-1 with TRBJ2-3; a possible D gene is TRBD1 (6 bases). CDR3 length equals 16 residues. V was trimmed by 4 bases and J by 2 bases, leaving 17 bases between them. Germline V gives CDR1 SGHRS, CDR2 YFSETQ.